This T cell receptor beta chain emerged from a study of T-cell reconstitution after alpha-beta-depleted transplantation in children. General observations from the study: Several hundred expanded graft clones reportedly gave rise to the alpha-beta T cells present about two months after transplant. TCRbeta diversity was high at day 60 in some patients (a result of surviving recipient T cells and thymic progenitors). One year after transplant, T-cell counts and diversity came mostly from newly produced T cells.

V was pared by 0 bases and J by 2 bases, with 6 bases between. Germline V gene sequence: CDR1 SGHRS, CDR2 YFSETQ. CDR3 length: 15 amino acids. This clonotype came up many times. The antigen remains unidentified. Researchers prepared the TCRbeta library using unique molecular identifiers, the study reports. TCRdb used MiXCR to reprocess the PCR reads, holding one entry per CDR3 protein. The sample has fewer than 350,000 distinct CDR3 sequences, 11% seen once. The receptor's source is a male patient between 2 and 15 years old who had a stem cell transplant for chronic granulomatous disease, so the T cells may come from the graft donor. The chain recombines TRBV5-1 with TRBJ2-6; no reliable D call. The material was peripheral blood, obtained 180 days after TCRalphabeta/CD19-depleted stem cell transplant. The CDR3 DNA is TGCGCCAGCAGCTTGGTCCAGGCTGGGGCCAACGTCCTGACTTTC. Residues: CASSLVQAGANVLTF.